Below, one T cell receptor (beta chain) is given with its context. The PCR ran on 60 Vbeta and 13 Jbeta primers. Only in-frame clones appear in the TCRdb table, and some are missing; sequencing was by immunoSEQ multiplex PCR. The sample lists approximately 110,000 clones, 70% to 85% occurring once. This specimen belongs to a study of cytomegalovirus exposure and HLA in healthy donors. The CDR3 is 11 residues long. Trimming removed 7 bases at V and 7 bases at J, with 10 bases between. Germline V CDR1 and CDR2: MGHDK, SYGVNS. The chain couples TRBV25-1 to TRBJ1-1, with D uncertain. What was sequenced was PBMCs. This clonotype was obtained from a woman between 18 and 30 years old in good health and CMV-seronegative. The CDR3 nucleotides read TGTGCCAGCAATAGACACCATGAAGCTTTCTTT. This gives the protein CASNRHHEAFF. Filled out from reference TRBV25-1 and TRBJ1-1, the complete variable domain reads EADIYQTPRYLVIGTGKKITLECSQTMGHDKMYWYQQDPGMELHLIHYSYGVNSTEKGDLSSESTVSRIRTEHFPLTLESARPSHTSQYLCASNRHHEAFFGQGTRLTVV.